This T cell receptor (beta chain) came from a study of Tregs in tolerant kidney transplant recipients. This CDR3 spans 13 amino acids. The V segment lost 6 bases and the J segment 5 bases; nucleotides outside the gene matches: 4. Per germline, CDR1 MNHNY and CDR2 SVGAGI (reference sequence). Using immunoSEQ multiplex PCR, the repertoire was profiled, and TCRdb retains in-frame clones only, with some absent. The table lists approximately 98,000 clones, 85% to 90% of them singletons. This sequence originates from a human donor who received a combined kidney and bone marrow transplant. This chain uses TRBV6-6 with TRBJ2-5; TRBD1 matches 9 bases. Sequencing was performed on CD4+ T cells from blood, taken before the transplant. The DNA of the CDR3 is TGTGCCAGCAGGGGACAGGGAACGGAGACCCAGTACTTC. It yields the protein CASRGQGTETQYF.